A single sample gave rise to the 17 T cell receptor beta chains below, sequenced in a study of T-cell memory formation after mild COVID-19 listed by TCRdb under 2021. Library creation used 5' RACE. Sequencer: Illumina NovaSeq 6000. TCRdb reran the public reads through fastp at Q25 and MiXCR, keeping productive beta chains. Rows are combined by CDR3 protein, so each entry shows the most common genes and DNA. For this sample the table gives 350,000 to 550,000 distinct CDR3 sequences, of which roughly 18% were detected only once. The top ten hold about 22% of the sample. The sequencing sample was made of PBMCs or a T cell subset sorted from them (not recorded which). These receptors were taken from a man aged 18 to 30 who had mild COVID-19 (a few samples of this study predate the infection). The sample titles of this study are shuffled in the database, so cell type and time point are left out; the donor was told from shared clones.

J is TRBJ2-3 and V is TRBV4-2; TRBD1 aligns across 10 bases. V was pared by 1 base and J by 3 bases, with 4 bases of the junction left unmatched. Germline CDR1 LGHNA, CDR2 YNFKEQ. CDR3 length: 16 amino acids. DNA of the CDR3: TGTGCCAGCAGCCAAGTTAGGACAGGGGGAACAGATACGCAGTATTTT. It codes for CASSQVRTGGTDTQYF.

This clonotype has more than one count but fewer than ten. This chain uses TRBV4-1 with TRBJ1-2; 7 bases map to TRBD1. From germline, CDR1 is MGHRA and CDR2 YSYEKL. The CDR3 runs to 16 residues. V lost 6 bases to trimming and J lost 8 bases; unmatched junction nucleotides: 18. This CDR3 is CASSLSSKTGRDGYTF. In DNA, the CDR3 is TGCGCCAGCAGTCTTTCCTCGAAGACAGGGCGGGACGGCTACACCTTC.

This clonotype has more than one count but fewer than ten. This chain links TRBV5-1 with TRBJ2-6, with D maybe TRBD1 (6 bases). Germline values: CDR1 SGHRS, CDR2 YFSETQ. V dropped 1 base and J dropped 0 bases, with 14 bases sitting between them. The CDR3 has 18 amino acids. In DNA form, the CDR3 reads TGCGCCAGCAGCTTGAATCCAGGGGCAGTCTCTGGGGCCAACGTCCTGACTTTC. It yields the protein CASSLNPGAVSGANVLTF.

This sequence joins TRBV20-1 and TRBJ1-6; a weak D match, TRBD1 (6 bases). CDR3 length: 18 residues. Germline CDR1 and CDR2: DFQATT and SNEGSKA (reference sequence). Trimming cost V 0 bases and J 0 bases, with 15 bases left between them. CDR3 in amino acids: CSARERTVGLSYNSPLHF. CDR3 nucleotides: TGCAGTGCTAGAGAGAGGACAGTTGGTCTCTCCTATAATTCACCCCTCCACTTT.

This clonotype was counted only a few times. The CDR3 coding sequence is TGTGCCAGCAGTTACTCGTGGGTTAGGGTTGGGGGGACTGAAGCTTTCTTT. This codes for CASSYSWVRVGGTEAFF. The chain recombines TRBV6-5 with TRBJ1-1; the D gene is possibly TRBD1 (5 bases). Trimming pared 0 bases from V and 5 bases from J, leaving 19 bases between. Germline CDR1 reads MNHEY; CDR2 reads SVGAGI. CDR3 length equals 17 residues.

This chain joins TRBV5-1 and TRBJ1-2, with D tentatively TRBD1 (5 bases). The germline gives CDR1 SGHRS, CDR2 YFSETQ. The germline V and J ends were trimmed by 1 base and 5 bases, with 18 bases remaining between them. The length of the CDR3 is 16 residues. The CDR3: CASSLTGEGLGYGYTF. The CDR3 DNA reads TGCGCCAGCAGCTTGACAGGAGAGGGGCTTGGGTATGGCTACACCTTC.

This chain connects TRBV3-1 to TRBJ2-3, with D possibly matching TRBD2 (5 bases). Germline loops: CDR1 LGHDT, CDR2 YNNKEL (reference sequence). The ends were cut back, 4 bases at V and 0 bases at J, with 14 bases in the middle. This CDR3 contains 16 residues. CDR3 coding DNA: TGTGCCAGCAGCCCCATTGCGGGTAGGAGCACAGATACGCAGTATTTT. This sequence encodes CASSPIAGRSTDTQYF.

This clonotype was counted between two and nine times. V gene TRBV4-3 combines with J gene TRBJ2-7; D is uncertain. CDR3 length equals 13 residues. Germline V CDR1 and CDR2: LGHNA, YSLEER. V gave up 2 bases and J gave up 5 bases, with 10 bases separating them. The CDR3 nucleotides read TGCGCCAGCAGCCAACCGGGCCAGGACGAGCAGTACTTC. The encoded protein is CASSQPGQDEQYF.

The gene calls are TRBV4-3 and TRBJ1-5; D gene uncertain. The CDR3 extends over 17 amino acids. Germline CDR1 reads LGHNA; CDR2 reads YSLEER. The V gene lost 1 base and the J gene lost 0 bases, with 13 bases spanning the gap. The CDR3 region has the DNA TGCGCCAGCAGCCAAGCCCGGGGTCCCAATAGCAATCAGCCCCAGCATTTT. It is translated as CASSQARGPNSNQPQHF.

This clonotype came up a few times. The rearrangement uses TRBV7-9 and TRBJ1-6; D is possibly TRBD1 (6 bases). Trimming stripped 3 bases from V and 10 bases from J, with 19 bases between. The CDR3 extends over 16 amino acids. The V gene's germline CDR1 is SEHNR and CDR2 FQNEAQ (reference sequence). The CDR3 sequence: CASSFKLGQGSSPLHF. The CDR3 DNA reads TGTGCCAGCAGCTTTAAGTTGGGGCAGGGGAGCTCACCCCTCCACTTT.

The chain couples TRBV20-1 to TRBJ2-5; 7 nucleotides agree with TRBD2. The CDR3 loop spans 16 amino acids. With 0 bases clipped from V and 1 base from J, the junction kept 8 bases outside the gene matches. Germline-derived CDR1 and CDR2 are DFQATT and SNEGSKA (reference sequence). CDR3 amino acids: CSARDRGWGGQETQYF. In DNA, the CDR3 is TGCAGTGCTAGAGATCGAGGCTGGGGGGGCCAAGAGACCCAGTACTTC.

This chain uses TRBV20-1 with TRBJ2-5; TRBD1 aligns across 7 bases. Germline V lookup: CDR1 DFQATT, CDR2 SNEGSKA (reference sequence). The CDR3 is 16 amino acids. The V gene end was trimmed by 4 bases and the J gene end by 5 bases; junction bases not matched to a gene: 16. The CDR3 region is CSATGRDRVYPETQYF. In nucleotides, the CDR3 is TGCAGTGCTACCGGCCGAGACAGGGTTTATCCGGAGACCCAGTACTTC.

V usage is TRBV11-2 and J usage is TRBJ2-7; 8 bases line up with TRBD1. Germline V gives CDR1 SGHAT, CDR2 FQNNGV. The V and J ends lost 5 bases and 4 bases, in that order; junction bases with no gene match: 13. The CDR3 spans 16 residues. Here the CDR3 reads CASSRLTGQGPYEQYF. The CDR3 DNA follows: TGTGCCAGCAGCCGACTCACCGGACAGGGACCGTACGAGCAGTACTTC.

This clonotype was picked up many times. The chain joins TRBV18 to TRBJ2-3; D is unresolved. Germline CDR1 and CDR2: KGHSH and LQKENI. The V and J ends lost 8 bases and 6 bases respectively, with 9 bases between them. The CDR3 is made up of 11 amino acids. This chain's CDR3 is CASSPGDTQYF. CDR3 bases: TGTGCCAGCAGTCCCGGGGATACGCAGTATTTT.

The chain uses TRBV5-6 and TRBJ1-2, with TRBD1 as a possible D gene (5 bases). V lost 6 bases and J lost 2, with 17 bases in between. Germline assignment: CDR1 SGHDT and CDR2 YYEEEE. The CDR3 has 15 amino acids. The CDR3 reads CASTPGPGLNYGYTF. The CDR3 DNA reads TGTGCCAGCACCCCGGGGCCCGGTTTAAACTATGGCTACACCTTC.

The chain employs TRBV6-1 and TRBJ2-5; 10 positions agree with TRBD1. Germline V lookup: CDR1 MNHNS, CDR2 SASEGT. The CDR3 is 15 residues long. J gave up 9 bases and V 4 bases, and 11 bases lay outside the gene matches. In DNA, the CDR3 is TGTGCCAGCAGTGCCACCGGGACAGGGGCGGGGGCCCAGTACTTC. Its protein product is CASSATGTGAGAQYF.

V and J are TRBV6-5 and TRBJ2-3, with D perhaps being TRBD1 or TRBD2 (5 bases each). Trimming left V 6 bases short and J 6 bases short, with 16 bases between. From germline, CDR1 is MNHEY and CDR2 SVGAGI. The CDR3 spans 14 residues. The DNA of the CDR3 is TGTGCCAGCAGGCCGGGACGCTCCTCGGATACGCAGTATTTT. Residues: CASRPGRSSDTQYF.